This is a list of T cell receptor beta chains from one sample in a study of T cells after yellow fever vaccination. TCRdb passed the 5' RACE reads through MiXCR, listing each CDR3 protein once. The data contain 110,000 to 150,000 distinct CDR3 sequences, more than 6.5% of them singletons. Sequenced here: CD4+ T cells sorted from PBMCs, sampled 10 days after the yellow fever booster vaccination. The receptors come from a man aged 25 to 40 who received the YFV17D yellow fever vaccine. Each CDR3 is given with its conserved first and last residue. A D gene is named only where the DNA matches it firmly. Size is stated for part of the rows, as once, few or many counts, or as a class when the clone is expanded.

j_gene	v_gene	abundance	d_gene	CDR3nt	CDR3aa
TRBJ2-7	TRBV20-1	NA	NA	TGCAGTGGACAGCAGGCAAGGCCCCCCTACGAGCAGTACTTC	CSGQQARPPYEQYF
TRBJ1-4	TRBV20-1	many	NA	TGCAGTGCTAGAGATCGTGAAAAACTGTTTTTT	CSARDREKLFF
TRBJ2-3	TRBV5-4	NA	NA	TGTGCCAGCAGCTTGGACATGATGGATACGCAGTATTTT	CASSLDMMDTQYF
TRBJ2-7	TRBV20-1	many	TRBD1	TGCAGTGCTAATCCCGGGACAGGAAGGGGGTACGAGCAGTACTTC	CSANPGTGRGYEQYF
TRBJ2-1	TRBV2	many	NA	TGTGCCAGCAGTGACGCGGGGTCCTACAATGAGCAGTTCTTC	CASSDAGSYNEQFF
TRBJ2-1	TRBV5-1	many	TRBD2	TGCGCCAGCAGCTTGGTTCAGGGAGGGTTGTACAATGAGCAGTTCTTC	CASSLVQGGLYNEQFF
TRBJ2-1	TRBV20-1	many	TRBD2	TGCAGTGCTAGTCTGGGGACTAGCGGCGACAATGAGCAGTTCTTC	CSASLGTSGDNEQFF
TRBJ2-3	TRBV20-1	many	NA	TGCAGTGCTAGAGATCGCAGACTGACAGATACGCAGTATTTT	CSARDRRLTDTQYF
TRBJ2-7	TRBV28	many	NA	TGTGCCAGCAGTGGGGAGGTACAATACGAGCAGTACTTC	CASSGEVQYEQYF
TRBJ2-7	TRBV18	many	NA	TGTGCCAGCTCACCAGGGCTTACTGAGTACTCCTACGAGCAGTACTTC	CASSPGLTEYSYEQYF
TRBJ1-2	TRBV28	few	TRBD1	TGTGCCAGCAGACGACAGGGAGGGGACTATGGCTACACCTTC	CASRRQGGDYGYTF
TRBJ2-7	TRBV20-1	many	NA	TGCAGTGCTAGAGATTTAGAGGGCTCCTACGAGCAGTACTTC	CSARDLEGSYEQYF
TRBJ1-1	TRBV20-1	many	NA	TGCAGTGCCCGGGTAATGCAGGGTCTCTCTGAAGCTTTCTTT	CSARVMQGLSEAFF
TRBJ2-3	TRBV19	many	NA	TGTGCCAGTAGTTTCGAGACGGGGGCGCAGTATTTT	CASSFETGAQYF
TRBJ1-1	TRBV24-1	many	NA	TGTGCCACCAGCGGCAGGGTAATCGCTGAAGCTTTCTTT	CATSGRVIAEAFF
TRBJ2-1	TRBV4-3	many	NA	TGCGCCAGCAGCCAAGATAGGTACTGGGGATACAATGAGCAGTTCTTC	CASSQDRYWGYNEQFF
TRBJ1-3	TRBV7-2	many	NA	TGTGCCAGCAGCTCCGACTTCCACTCTGGAAACACCATATATTTT	CASSSDFHSGNTIYF
TRBJ2-2	TRBV9	NA	NA	TGTGCCAGCAGCGTAGCCCCAACAGGGACCGGGGAGCTGTTTTTT	CASSVAPTGTGELFF
TRBJ2-1	TRBV19	few	TRBD2	TGTGCCAGTAGTATATTACTAGCGGGGTCCTACAATGAGCAGTTCTTC	CASSILLAGSYNEQFF
TRBJ2-1	TRBV24-1	many	TRBD2	TGTGCCACCAGTGATTGGGGACTAGCGGCCGGCCGAAATGAGCAGTTCTTC	CATSDWGLAAGRNEQFF
TRBJ2-3	TRBV7-2	many	NA	TGTGCCAGCAGCTTAGTGCAGGGCGCAGATACGCAGTATTTT	CASSLVQGADTQYF
TRBJ2-7	TRBV12-3/TRBV12-4	NA	NA	TGTGCCTGCAGTTTATATCGGTTTAGTACCTCGGACAAGAACTACGAGCAGTACTTC	CACSLYRFSTSDKNYEQYF
TRBJ2-7	TRBV30	few	NA	TGTGCCTGGAGTGGCGACAGTCCTCCCTACGAGCAGTACTTC	CAWSGDSPPYEQYF
TRBJ2-4	TRBV7-8	many	TRBD1	TGTGCCAGCAGCCCGATCACGGGACAGACAAAGTTAGCCAAAAACATTCAGTACTTC	CASSPITGQTKLAKNIQYF